This T cell receptor beta chain originates from a study of sequential checkpoint blockade in melanoma. Study-wide findings and caveats: Clinical benefit was about 30 times likelier when tumor T-cell fraction and clonality increased. In arm A, pretreatment tumor clonality was associated with response.

Sequencing used immunoSEQ multiplex PCR; TCRdb keeps in-frame clones, though not all of them. The sample has about 37,000 clones; over 30% are singletons. Regarding treatment: randomized to nivolumab then ipilimumab (arm A) or the reverse (arm B). This clone was counted between two and nine times. Its antigen is not known. J was trimmed by 0 bases and V by 6 bases; bases with no gene match: 3. CDR3 length equals 15 residues. Germline V gene sequence: CDR1 MNHGY, CDR2 SAAAGT. This chain connects TRBV6-8 to TRBJ1-1; 11 bases match TRBD1. Here the sequenced sample was tumor tissue (inferred from file names), taken from a patient given nivolumab and ipilimumab in sequence. This sequence originates from a human donor with melanoma. This CDR3 is CASSGTGGMNTEAFF. The DNA for the CDR3 is TGTGCCAGCAGCGGGACAGGGGGTATGAACACTGAAGCTTTCTTT.